This paragraph covers one T cell receptor beta chain sequence. This entry comes from a study of T cell changes during pregnancy in multiple sclerosis. Clones were sequenced by immunoSEQ multiplex PCR, and TCRdb holds only the in-frame ones, with some missing. This sample has 30,000 to 40,000 clones; around nine tenths occur once, and the top ten carry roughly 5.4%. Sample: peripheral blood, taken in the third trimester of pregnancy. This receptor was obtained from a female donor in good health, enrolled as a control in a pregnancy study.

In DNA, the CDR3 is TGTGCCAGCAGCCCTCTAGGACTAGCGGGCTCCTACGAGCAGTACTTC. It translates to CASSPLGLAGSYEQYF. The rearrangement joins TRBV13 to TRBJ2-7; 11 bases are a match to TRBD2. With V trimmed by 5 bases and J by 0 bases, 6 bases remained unmatched. The germline gives CDR1 PRHDT, CDR2 FYEKMQ (reference sequence). The CDR3 totals 16 residues.